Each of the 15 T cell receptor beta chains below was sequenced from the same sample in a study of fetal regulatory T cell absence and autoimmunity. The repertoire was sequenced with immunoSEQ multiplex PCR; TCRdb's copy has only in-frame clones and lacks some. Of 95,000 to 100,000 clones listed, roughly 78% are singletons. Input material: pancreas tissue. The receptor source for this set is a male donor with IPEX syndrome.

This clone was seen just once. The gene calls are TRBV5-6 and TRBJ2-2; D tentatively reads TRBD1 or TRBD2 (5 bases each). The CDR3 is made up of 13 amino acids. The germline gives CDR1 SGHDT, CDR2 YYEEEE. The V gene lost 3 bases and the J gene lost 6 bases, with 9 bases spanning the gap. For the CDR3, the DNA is TGTGCCAGCAGCTGGTGGGGACCCGGGGAGCTGTTTTTT. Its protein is CASSWWGPGELFF.

The CDR3 sequence is CASSFGSGWDFTDTQYF. Written as DNA, the CDR3 is TGTGCCAGCAGCTTTGGGAGCGGGTGGGATTTCACAGATACGCAGTATTTT. The chain has TRBV7-2 and TRBJ2-3; tentative D call: TRBD2 (6 bases). Trimming stripped 3 bases from V and 2 bases from J, with 18 bases between. CDR1 SGHTA and CDR2 FQGNSA come from the germline V gene. The CDR3 extends over 17 amino acids.

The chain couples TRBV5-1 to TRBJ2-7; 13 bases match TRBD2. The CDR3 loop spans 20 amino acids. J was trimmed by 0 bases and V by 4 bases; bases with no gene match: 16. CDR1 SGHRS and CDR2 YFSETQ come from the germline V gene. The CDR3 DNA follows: TGCGCCAGCAGCCTCTGGACTAGCGGGAGTTTCCTATCTTTCTCCTACGAGCAGTACTTC. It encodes CASSLWTSGSFLSFSYEQYF.

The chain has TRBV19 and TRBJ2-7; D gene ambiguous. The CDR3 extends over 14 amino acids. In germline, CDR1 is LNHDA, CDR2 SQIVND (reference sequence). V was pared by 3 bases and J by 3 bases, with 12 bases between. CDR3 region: CASSMSRRYYEQYF. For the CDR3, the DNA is TGTGCCAGTAGTATGAGCAGGCGATACTACGAGCAGTACTTC.

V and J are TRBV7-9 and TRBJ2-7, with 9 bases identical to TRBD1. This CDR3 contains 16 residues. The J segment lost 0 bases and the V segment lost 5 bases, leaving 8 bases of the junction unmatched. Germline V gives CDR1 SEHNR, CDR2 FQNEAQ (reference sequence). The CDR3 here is CASSGADRGYSYEQYF. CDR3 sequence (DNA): TGTGCCAGCAGCGGAGCGGACAGGGGTTACTCCTACGAGCAGTACTTC.

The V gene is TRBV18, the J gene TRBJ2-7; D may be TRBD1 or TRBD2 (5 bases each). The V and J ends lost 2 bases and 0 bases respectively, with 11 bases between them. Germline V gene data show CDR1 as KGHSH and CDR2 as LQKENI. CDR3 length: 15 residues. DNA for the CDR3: TGTGCCAGCTCACCAAGACGGGACGCCTCCTACGAGCAGTACTTC. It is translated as CASSPRRDASYEQYF.

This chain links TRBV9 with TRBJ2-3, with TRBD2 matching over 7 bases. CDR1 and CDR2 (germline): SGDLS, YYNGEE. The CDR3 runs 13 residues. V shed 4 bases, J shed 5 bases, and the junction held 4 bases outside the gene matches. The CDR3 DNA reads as TGTGCCAGCAGCCCTCGGGGGGTAGATACGCAGTATTTT. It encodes CASSPRGVDTQYF.

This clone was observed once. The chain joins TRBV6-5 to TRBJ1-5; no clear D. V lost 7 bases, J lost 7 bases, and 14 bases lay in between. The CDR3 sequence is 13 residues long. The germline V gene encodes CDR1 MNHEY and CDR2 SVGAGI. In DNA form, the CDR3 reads TGTGCCAGCACCCTCGGGGAAGGACAGCCCCAGCATTTT. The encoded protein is CASTLGEGQPQHF.

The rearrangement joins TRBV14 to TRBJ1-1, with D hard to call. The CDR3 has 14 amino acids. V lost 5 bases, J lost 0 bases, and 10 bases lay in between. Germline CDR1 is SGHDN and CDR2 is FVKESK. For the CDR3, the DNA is TGTGCCAGCAGCGTCAGTCTAATGAACACTGAAGCTTTCTTT. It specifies CASSVSLMNTEAFF.

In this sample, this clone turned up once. The CDR3 nucleotides are TGTGCCAGCAGTGAACCCGGCGAGGGAGATACGCAGTATTTT. This codes for CASSEPGEGDTQYF. The gene calls are TRBV25-1 and TRBJ2-3; D perhaps matches TRBD2 (5 bases). CDR3 size: 14 residues. The germline CDR1 and CDR2 sequences are MGHDK and SYGVNS. Trimming took 2 bases from V and 5 from J, leaving 11 bases between them.

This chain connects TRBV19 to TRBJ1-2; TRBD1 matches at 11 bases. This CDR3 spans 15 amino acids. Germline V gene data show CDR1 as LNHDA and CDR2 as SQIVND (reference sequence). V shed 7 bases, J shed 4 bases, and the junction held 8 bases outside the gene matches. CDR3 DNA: TGTGCCAGTACTGCGGGACAGGGGGGCGGCTATGGCTACACCTTC. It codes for CASTAGQGGGYGYTF.

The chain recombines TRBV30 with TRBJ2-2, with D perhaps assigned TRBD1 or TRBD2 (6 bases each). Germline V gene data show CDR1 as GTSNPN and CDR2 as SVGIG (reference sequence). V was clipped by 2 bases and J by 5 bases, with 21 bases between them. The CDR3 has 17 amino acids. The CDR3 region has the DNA TGTGCCTGGAGTAAAGGGGGGCAGGGTGGTGAGACCGGGGAGCTGTTTTTT. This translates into CAWSKGGQGGETGELFF.

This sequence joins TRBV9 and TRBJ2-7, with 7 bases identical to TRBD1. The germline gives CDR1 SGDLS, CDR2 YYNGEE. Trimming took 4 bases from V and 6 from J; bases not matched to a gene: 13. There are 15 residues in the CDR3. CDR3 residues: CASSTDGTVWTEQYF. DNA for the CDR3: TGTGCCAGCAGCACCGACGGGACAGTTTGGACCGAGCAGTACTTC.

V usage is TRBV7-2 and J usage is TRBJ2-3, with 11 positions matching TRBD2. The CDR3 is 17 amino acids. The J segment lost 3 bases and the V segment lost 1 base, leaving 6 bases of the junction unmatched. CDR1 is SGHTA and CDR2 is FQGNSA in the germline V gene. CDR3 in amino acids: CASSLEVTSGGTDTQYF. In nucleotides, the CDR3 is TGTGCCAGCAGCTTAGAAGTAACTAGCGGGGGAACAGATACGCAGTATTTT. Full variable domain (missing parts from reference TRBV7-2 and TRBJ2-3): GAGVSQSPSNKVTEKGKDVELRCDPISGHTALYWYRQSLGQGLEFLIYFQGNSAPDKSGLPSDRFSAERTGGSVSTLTIQRTQQEDSAVYLCASSLEVTSGGTDTQYFGPGTRLTVL.

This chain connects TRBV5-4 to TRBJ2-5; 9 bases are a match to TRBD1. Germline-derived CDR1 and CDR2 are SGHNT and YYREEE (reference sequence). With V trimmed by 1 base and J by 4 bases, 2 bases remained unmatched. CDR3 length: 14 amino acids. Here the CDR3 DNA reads TGTGCCAGCAGCTTGCCGACAGGGGGAGAGACCCAGTACTTC. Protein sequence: CASSLPTGGETQYF.